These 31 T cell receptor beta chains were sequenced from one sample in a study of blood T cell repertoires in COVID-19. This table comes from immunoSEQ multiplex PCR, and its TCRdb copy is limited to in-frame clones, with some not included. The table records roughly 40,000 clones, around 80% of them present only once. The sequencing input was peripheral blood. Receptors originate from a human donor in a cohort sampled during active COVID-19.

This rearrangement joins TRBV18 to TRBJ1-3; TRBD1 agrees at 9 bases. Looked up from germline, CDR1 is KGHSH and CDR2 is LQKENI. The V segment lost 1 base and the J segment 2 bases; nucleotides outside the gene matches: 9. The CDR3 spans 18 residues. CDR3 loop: CASSPLTPGQGTGNTIYF. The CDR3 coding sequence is TGTGCCAGCTCACCACTAACTCCGGGACAGGGAACTGGAAACACCATATATTTT.

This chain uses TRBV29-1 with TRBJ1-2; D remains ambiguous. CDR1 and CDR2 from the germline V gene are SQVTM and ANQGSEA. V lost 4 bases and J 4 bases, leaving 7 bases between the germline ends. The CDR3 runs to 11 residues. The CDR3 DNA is TGCAGCGTTGGACAACTCTATGGCTACACCTTC. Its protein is CSVGQLYGYTF.

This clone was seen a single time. This CDR3 reads CASSWTALQETQYF. The CDR3 DNA is TGTGCCAGCAGCTGGACAGCGTTACAAGAGACCCAGTACTTC. This chain uses TRBV11-3 with TRBJ2-5, with D perhaps matching TRBD1 (6 bases). The V end lost 4 bases, the J end lost 2 bases, and 11 bases lay between the germline ends. Germline values: CDR1 SGHNT, CDR2 YENEEA. The CDR3 totals 14 residues.

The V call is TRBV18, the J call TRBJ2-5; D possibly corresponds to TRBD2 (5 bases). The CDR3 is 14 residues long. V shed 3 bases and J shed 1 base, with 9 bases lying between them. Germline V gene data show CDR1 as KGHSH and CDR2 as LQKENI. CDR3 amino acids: CASSPNSGQETQYF. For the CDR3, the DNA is TGTGCCAGCTCACCCAACAGCGGCCAAGAGACCCAGTACTTC.

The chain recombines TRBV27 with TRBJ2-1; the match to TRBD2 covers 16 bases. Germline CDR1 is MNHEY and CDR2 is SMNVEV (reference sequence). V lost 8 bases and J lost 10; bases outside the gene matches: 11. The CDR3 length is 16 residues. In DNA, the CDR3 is TGTGCCAGCGTCAAATGGGGACTAGCGGGAGGGGGGGAGCAGTTCTTC. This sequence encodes CASVKWGLAGGGEQFF.

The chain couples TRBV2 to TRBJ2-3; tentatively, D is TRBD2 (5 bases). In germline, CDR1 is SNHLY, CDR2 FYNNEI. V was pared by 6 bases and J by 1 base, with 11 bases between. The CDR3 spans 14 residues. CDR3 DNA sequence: TGTGCCAGCAGCAAGAGCGGCCGCACAGATACGCAGTATTTT. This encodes CASSKSGRTDTQYF.

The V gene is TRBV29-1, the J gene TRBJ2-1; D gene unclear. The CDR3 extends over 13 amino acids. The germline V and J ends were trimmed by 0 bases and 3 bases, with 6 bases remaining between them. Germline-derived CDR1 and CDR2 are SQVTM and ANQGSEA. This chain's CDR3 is CSVEERVYNEQFF. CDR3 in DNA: TGCAGCGTTGAAGAAAGAGTCTACAATGAGCAGTTCTTC.

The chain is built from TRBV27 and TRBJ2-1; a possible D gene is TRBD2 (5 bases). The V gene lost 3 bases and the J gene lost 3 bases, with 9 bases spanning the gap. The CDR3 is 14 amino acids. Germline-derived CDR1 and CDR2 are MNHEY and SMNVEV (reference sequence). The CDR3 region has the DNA TGTGCCAGCAGTTTTAAGGACTTCTACAATGAGCAGTTCTTC. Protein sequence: CASSFKDFYNEQFF.

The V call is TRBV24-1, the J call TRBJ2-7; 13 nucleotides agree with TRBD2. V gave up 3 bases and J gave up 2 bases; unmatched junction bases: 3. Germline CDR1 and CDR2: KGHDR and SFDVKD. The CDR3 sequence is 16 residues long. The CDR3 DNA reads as TGTGCCACCAGTGATCCCGGGACTAGCGGGACCTACGAGCAGTACTTC. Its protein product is CATSDPGTSGTYEQYF.

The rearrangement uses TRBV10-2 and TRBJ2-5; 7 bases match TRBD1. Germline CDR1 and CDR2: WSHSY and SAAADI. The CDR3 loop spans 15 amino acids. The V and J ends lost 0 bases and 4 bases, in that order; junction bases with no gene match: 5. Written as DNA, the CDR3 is TGCGCCAGCAGTGAGTCTGGGACAGCCCCAGAGACCCAGTACTTC. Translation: CASSESGTAPETQYF.

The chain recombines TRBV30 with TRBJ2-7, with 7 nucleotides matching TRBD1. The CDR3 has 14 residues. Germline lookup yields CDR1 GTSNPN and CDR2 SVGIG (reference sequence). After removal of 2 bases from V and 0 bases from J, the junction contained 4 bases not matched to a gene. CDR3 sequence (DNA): TGTGCCTGGAGTACCGGGACAGCCTCCTACGAGCAGTACTTC. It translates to CAWSTGTASYEQYF.

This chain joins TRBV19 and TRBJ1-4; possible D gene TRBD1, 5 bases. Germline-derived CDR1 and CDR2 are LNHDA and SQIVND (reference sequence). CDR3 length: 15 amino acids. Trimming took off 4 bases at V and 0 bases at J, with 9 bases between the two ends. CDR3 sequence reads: CASSTRASTNEKLFF. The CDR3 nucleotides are TGTGCCAGTAGTACCAGGGCATCAACTAATGAAAAACTGTTTTTT.

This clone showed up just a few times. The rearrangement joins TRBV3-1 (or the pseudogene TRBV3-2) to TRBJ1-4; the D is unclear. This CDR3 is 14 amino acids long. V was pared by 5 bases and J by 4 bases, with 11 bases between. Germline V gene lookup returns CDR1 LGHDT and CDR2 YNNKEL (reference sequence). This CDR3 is CASSLRTDNEKLFF. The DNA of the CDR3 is TGTGCCAGCAGCTTACGGACTGATAATGAAAAACTGTTTTTT.

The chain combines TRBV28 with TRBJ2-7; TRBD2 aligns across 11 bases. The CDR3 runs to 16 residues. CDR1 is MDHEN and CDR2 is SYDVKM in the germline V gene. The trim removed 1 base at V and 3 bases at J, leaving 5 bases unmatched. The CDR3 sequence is CASSLSGTSGGYEQYF. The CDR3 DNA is TGTGCCAGCAGTTTATCTGGGACTAGCGGCGGCTACGAGCAGTACTTC.

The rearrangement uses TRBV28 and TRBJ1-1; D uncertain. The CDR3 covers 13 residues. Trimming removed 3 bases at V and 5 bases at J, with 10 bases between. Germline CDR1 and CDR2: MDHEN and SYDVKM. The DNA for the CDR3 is TGTGCCAGCAGTTTGGGGAGAGGGACTGAAGCTTTCTTT. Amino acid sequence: CASSLGRGTEAFF.

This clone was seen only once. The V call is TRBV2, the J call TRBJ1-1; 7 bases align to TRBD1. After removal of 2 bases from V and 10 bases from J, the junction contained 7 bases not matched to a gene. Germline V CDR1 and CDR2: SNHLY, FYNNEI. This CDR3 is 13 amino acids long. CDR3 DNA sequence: TGTGCCAGCAGTGAACAGGGGGTAAGGAGAGCTTTCTTT. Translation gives CASSEQGVRRAFF.

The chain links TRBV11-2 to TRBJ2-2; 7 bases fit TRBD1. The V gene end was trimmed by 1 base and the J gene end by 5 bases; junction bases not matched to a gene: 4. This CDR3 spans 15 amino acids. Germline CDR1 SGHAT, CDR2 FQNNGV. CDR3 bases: TGTGCCAGCAGCTTAGGGACAGGCCAAACCGGGGAGCTGTTTTTT. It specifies CASSLGTGQTGELFF.

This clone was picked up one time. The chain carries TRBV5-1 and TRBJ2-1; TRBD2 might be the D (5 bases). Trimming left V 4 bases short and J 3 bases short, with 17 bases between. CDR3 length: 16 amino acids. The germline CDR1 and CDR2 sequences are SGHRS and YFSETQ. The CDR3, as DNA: TGCGCCAGCAGCATCTTTAGCGACGTGAGCTACAATGAGCAGTTCTTC. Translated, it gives CASSIFSDVSYNEQFF.

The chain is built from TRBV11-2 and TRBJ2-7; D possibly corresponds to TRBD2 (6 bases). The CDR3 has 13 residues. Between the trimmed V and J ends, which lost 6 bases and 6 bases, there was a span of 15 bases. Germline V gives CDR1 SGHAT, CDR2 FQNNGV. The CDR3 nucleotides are TGTGCCAGCAGATCCTCGGGGGTTCCCGAGCAGTACTTC. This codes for CASRSSGVPEQYF.

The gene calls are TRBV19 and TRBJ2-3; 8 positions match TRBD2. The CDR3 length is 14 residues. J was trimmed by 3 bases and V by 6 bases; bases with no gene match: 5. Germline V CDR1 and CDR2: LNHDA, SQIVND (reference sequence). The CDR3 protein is CASRSGSTTDTQYF. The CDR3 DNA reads TGTGCCAGTAGAAGCGGGAGCACTACAGATACGCAGTATTTT.

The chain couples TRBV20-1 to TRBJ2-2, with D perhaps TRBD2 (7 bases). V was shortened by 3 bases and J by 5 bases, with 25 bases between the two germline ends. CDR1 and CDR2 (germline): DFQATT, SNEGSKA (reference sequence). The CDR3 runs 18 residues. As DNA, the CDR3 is TGCAGTGCTAGTCCTAAATCAGGGGCGGGAGCTAATACCGGGGAGCTGTTTTTT. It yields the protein CSASPKSGAGANTGELFF.

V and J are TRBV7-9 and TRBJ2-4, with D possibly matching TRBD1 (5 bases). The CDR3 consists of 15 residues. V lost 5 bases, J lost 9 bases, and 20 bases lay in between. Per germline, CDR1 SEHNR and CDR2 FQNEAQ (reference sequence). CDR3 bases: TGTGCCAGCAGCCTATCAACAGGTTTCCAGGGCATTCAGTACTTC. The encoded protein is CASSLSTGFQGIQYF.

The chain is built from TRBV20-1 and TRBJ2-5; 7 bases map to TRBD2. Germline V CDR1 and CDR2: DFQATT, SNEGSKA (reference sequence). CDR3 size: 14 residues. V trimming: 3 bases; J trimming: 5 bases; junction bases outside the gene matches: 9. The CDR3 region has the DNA TGCAGTGCTAGTACGGGAGGAGGGTTGGAGACCCAGTACTTC. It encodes CSASTGGGLETQYF.

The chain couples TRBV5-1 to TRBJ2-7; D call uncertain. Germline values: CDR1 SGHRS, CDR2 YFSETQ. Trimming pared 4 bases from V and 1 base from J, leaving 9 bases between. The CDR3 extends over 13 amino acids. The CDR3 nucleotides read TGCGCCAGCAGCGAACAAAGATCCTACGAGCAGTACTTC. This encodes CASSEQRSYEQYF.

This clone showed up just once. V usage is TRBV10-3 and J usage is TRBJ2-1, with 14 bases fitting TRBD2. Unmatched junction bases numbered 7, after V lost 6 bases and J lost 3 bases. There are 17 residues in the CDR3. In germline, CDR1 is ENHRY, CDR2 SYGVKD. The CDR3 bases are TGTGCCATCAGAGCCGGGACTAGCGGGAGTTTCTACAATGAGCAGTTCTTC. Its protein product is CAIRAGTSGSFYNEQFF.

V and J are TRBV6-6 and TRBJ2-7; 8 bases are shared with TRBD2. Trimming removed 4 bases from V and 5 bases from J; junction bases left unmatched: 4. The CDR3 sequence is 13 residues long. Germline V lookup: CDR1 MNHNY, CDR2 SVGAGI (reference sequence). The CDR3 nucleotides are TGTGCCAGCAGTTTAGCGGGAACCAACGAGCAGTACTTC. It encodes CASSLAGTNEQYF.

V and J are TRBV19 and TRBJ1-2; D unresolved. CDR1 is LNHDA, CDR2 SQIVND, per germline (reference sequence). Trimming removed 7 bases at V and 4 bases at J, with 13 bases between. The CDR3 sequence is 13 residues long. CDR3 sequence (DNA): TGTGCCAGTAATGATGCCAGGATCTATGGCTACACCTTC. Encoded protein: CASNDARIYGYTF.

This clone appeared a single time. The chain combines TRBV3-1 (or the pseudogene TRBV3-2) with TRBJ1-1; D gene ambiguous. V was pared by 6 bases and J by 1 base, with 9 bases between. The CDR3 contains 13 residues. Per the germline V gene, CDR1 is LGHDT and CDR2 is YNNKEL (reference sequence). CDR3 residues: CASSPVGNTEAFF. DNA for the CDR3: TGTGCCAGCAGTCCAGTTGGGAACACTGAAGCTTTCTTT.

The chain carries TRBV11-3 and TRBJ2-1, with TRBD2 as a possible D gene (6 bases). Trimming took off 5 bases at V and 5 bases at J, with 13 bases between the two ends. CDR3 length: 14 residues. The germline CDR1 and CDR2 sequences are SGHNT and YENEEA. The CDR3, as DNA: TGTGCCAGCAGCCCTGGGGTAGCGGACAATGAGCAGTTCTTC. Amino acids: CASSPGVADNEQFF.

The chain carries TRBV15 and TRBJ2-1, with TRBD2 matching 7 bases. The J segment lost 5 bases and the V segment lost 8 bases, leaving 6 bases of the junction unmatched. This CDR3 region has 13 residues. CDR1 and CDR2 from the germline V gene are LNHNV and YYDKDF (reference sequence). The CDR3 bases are TGTGCCACCGGCCGGGAGGTACACAATGAGCAGTTCTTC. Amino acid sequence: CATGREVHNEQFF. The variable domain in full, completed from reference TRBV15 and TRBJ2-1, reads DAMVIQNPRYQVTQFGKPVTLSCSQTLNHNVMYWYQQKSSQAPKLLFHYYDKDFNNEADTPDNFQSRRPNTSFCFLDIRSPGLGDTAMYLCATGREVHNEQFFGPGTRLTVL.

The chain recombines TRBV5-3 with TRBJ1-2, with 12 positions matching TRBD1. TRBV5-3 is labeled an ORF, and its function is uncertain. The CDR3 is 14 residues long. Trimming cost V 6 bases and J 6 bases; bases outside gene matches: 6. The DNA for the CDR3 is TGTGCCAGAACCCGGGACAGGGGGCGCCATGGCTACACCTTC. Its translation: CARTRDRGRHGYTF.